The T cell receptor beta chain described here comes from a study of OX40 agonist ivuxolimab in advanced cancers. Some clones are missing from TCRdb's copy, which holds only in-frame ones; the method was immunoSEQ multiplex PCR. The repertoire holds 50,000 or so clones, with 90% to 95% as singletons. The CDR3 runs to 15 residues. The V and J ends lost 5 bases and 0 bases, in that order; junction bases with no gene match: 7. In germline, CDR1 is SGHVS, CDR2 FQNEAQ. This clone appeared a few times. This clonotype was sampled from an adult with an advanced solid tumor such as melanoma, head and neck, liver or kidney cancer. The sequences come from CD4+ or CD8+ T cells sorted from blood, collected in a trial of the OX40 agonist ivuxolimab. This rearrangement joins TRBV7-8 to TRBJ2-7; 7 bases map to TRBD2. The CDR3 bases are TGTGCCAGCAGCCTCCAACTAGCGAGCTCCTACGAGCAGTACTTC. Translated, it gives CASSLQLASSYEQYF.